A single sample is the source of the 18 T cell receptor beta chains below, sequenced in a study of beta chain features in type 1 diabetes. General study results and limits: Type 1 diabetes patients showed a moderate but significant shortening of TCRB CDR3s in all four CD4+ subsets.

The sequenced template was cDNA made from the entire isolated RNA. Clones were read by immunoSEQ multiplex PCR, and TCRdb kept only the in-frame ones, dropping some. The sample has some 290,000 clones, approximately 24% seen once. What these receptors recognize is not known. The specimen sequenced was naive CD4+ T cells from blood. The source of these receptors is a woman aged 25 to 39 with type 1 diabetes.

This rearrangement joins TRBV5-8 to TRBJ2-5; 11 bases align to TRBD2. Germline V lookup: CDR1 SGHTS, CDR2 YDEGEE. Trimming took 4 bases from V and 6 from J; bases not matched to a gene: 5. The CDR3 has 14 amino acids. In DNA, the CDR3 is TGTGCCAGCAGCCCGACTAGCGGGACGAAGACCCAGTACTTC. This gives the protein CASSPTSGTKTQYF.

This clone has only a few counts. The genes are TRBV29-1 and TRBJ1-1, with 7 bases aligning to TRBD1. V trimming: 4 bases; J trimming: 4 bases; junction bases outside the gene matches: 6. Germline values: CDR1 SQVTM, CDR2 ANQGSEA. CDR3 length: 13 residues. The CDR3 DNA is TGCAGCGTTGGTCGACAGGGCGGCACTGAAGCTTTCTTT. Translated: CSVGRQGGTEAFF.

This clone appeared a few times. The chain is built from TRBV15 and TRBJ2-1, with D possibly TRBD2 on 5 matching bases. The CDR3 covers 17 residues. Germline CDR1 is LNHNV and CDR2 is YYDKDF (reference sequence). The ends were cut back, 0 bases at V and 0 bases at J, with 12 bases in the middle. The CDR3 DNA reads TGTGCCACCAGCAGAGATTCGGGATCGAGCTCCTACAATGAGCAGTTCTTC. Translation gives CATSRDSGSSSYNEQFF.

J is TRBJ2-1 and V is TRBV2, with TRBD2 matching 9 bases. Germline V CDR1 and CDR2: SNHLY, FYNNEI. CDR3 length equals 14 residues. Losses at the gene ends were 3 bases for V and 10 bases for J; bases not matched to a gene: 7. The CDR3 reads CASSEGLASSEQFF. The CDR3 region has the DNA TGTGCCAGCAGTGAGGGACTAGCTTCAAGCGAGCAGTTCTTC.

This clone was observed a few times. This chain links TRBV16 with TRBJ2-7; D is perhaps TRBD1 (7 bases). V was cut by 5 bases and J by 6 bases, with 11 bases left in between. Germline assignment: CDR1 KGHSY and CDR2 FQNENV. The CDR3 is 12 amino acids. CDR3 bases: TGTGCCAGCAGCAGTCAGGGGGGCGAGCAGTACTTC. This gives the protein CASSSQGGEQYF.

This chain joins TRBV29-1 and TRBJ2-3; D remains ambiguous. CDR3 length equals 13 residues. Germline V gene lookup returns CDR1 SQVTM and CDR2 ANQGSEA. V dropped 4 bases and J dropped 0 bases, with 8 bases sitting between them. CDR3 nucleotide sequence: TGCAGCGTTGGGCCGGGTAGCACAGATACGCAGTATTTT. It encodes CSVGPGSTDTQYF.

The genes are TRBV4-2 and TRBJ2-5; TRBD2 agrees at 7 bases. Germline trimming cut 0 bases from V and 5 bases from J; bases unmatched to any gene: 9. The germline V gene has CDR1 LGHNA and CDR2 YNFKEQ. CDR3 length: 16 residues. The chain's CDR3 is CASSQDQREGWETQYF. In DNA form, the CDR3 reads TGTGCCAGCAGCCAAGATCAGCGGGAAGGGTGGGAGACCCAGTACTTC.

This clone has only a few counts. J is TRBJ2-5 and V is TRBV12-5; 7 nucleotides agree with TRBD2. V shed 5 bases and J 5 bases; nucleotides not matched to a gene: 11. Germline V gene data show CDR1 as LGHNT and CDR2 as FRNRAP. The CDR3 contains 15 residues. The DNA for the CDR3 is TGTGCTAGTGGTCCCCCGGGAGGCACGAAGGAGACCCAGTACTTC. Residues: CASGPPGGTKETQYF.

V usage is TRBV30 and J usage is TRBJ1-3, with unresolved D. V lost 3 bases to trimming and J lost 2 bases, with 2 bases between them. The CDR3 contains 11 residues. Germline CDR1 and CDR2: GTSNPN and SVGIG (reference sequence). The CDR3: CAWSTGNTIYF. CDR3 nucleotides: TGTGCCTGGAGCACTGGAAACACCATATATTTT.

This chain connects TRBV29-1 to TRBJ1-2; D is unclear. In germline, CDR1 is SQVTM, CDR2 ANQGSEA. The CDR3 consists of 13 residues. V shed 1 base and J shed 2 bases, with 8 bases lying between them. The CDR3 nucleotides are TGCAGCGTTGAAGGGCCGGGGAACTATGGCTACACCTTC. Its translation is CSVEGPGNYGYTF.

This clone was counted only a few times. The V gene is TRBV29-1, the J gene TRBJ2-5, with a tentative D call TRBD1 (5 bases). The V and J ends lost 5 bases and 5 bases respectively, with 15 bases between them. Germline V gene data show CDR1 as SQVTM and CDR2 as ANQGSEA. The CDR3 is made up of 13 amino acids. The CDR3 sequence is CSVLGRARETQYF. CDR3 bases: TGCAGCGTTCTTGGCAGGGCGAGGGAGACCCAGTACTTC. The variable domain in full, completed from reference TRBV29-1 and TRBJ2-5, reads SAVISQKPSRDICQRGTSLTIQCQVDSQVTMMFWYRQQPGQSLTLIATANQGSEATYESGFVIDKFPISRPNLTFSTLTVSNMSPEDSSIYLCSVLGRARETQYFGPGTRLLVL.

The chain has TRBV9 and TRBJ2-1; 11 nucleotides agree with TRBD2. After removal of 0 bases from V and 6 bases from J, the junction contained 8 bases not matched to a gene. Per the germline V gene, CDR1 is SGDLS and CDR2 is YYNGEE. This CDR3 has 17 residues. CDR3 protein: CASSVVIEGTSGNEQFF. Here the CDR3 DNA reads TGTGCCAGCAGCGTAGTTATTGAGGGGACTAGCGGCAATGAGCAGTTCTTC.

This clone came up once. The chain is built from TRBV30 and TRBJ2-5; 13 bases are a match to TRBD2. Germline CDR1 is GTSNPN and CDR2 is SVGIG (reference sequence). The CDR3 consists of 17 residues. The ends lost 4 bases at V and 2 bases at J; junction bases unmatched: 10. The CDR3 DNA follows: TGTGCCTGGAACCGGGGACTAGCGGGACCTCAACAAGAGACCCAGTACTTC. Encoded protein: CAWNRGLAGPQQETQYF.

This clone was detected a few times. The same CDR3 also results from other DNA sequences found in this sample. The chain couples TRBV5-1 to TRBJ1-1; TRBD1 matches 9 bases. The CDR3 contains 14 residues. CDR1 and CDR2 from the germline V gene are SGHRS and YFSETQ. Trimming at V came to 4 bases and at J to 2 bases, leaving 3 bases not matched to a gene. The CDR3 sequence is CASSPGQGNTEAFF. The DNA for the CDR3 is TGCGCCAGCAGCCCGGGACAGGGCAACACTGAAGCTTTCTTT.

This chain connects TRBV18 to TRBJ2-1; TRBD1 agrees at 11 bases. The CDR3 runs to 15 residues. Germline lookup yields CDR1 KGHSH and CDR2 LQKENI. After removal of 3 bases from V and 9 bases from J, the junction contained 7 bases not matched to a gene. This CDR3 reads CASSPPGQGGLEQFF. In DNA form, the CDR3 reads TGTGCCAGCTCACCGCCGGGACAGGGGGGCCTTGAGCAGTTCTTC.

The rearrangement joins TRBV27 to TRBJ2-4; 12 bases are a match to TRBD2. Germline CDR1 MNHEY, CDR2 SMNVEV (reference sequence). This CDR3 has 15 amino acids. The V segment lost 9 bases and the J segment 9 bases; nucleotides outside the gene matches: 12. The chain's CDR3 is CASSSGRAFPGIQYF. CDR3 bases: TGTGCCAGTTCTAGCGGGAGGGCCTTCCCAGGCATTCAGTACTTC.

This clone was found a few times. This sequence joins TRBV7-3 and TRBJ1-5; D is unresolved. The germline V gene encodes CDR1 SGHTA and CDR2 FQGTGA. V was cut by 2 bases and J by 7 bases, with 9 bases left in between. The CDR3 runs to 13 residues. The CDR3 sequence is CASSLSAGQPQHF. CDR3 nucleotides: TGTGCCAGCAGCTTATCGGCGGGACAGCCCCAGCATTTT.

This clone was picked up a small number of times. The chain uses TRBV7-3 and TRBJ1-2, with D maybe TRBD1 (6 bases). Germline V gene sequence: CDR1 SGHTA, CDR2 FQGTGA. Between the trimmed V and J ends, which lost 5 bases and 4 bases, there was a span of 17 bases. This CDR3 contains 15 residues. This chain's CDR3 is CASSPTGGASYGYTF. CDR3 DNA: TGTGCCAGCAGCCCGACTGGGGGGGCCTCCTATGGCTACACCTTC.